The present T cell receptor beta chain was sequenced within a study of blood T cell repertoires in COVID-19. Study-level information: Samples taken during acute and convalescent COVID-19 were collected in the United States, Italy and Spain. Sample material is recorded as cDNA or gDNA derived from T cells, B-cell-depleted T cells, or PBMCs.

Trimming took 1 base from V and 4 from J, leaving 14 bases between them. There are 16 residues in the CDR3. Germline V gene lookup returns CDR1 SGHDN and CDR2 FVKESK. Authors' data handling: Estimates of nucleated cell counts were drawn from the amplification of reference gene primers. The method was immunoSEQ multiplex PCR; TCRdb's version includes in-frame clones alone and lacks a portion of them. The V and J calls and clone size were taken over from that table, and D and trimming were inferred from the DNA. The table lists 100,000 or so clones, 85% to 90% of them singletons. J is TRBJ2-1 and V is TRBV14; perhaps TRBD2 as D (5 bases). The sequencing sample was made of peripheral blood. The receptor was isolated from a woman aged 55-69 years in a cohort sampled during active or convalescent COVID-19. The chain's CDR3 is CASSQGTSILYNEQFF. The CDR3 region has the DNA TGTGCCAGCAGCCAAGGGACTTCCATCCTTTACAATGAGCAGTTCTTC.